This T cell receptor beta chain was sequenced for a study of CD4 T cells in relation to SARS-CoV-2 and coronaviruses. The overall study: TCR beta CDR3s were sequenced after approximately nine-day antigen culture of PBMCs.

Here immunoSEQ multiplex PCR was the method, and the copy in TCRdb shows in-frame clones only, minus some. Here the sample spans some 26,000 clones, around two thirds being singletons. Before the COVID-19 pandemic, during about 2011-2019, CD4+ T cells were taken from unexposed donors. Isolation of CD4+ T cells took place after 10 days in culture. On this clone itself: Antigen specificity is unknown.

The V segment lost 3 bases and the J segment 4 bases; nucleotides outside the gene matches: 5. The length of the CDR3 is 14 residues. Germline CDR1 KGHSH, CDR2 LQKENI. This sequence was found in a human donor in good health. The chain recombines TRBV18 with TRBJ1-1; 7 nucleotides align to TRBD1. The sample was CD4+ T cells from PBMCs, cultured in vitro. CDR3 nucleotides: TGTGCCAGCTCACCCGCCGGGACAGCCACTGAAGCTTTCTTT. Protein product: CASSPAGTATEAFF.